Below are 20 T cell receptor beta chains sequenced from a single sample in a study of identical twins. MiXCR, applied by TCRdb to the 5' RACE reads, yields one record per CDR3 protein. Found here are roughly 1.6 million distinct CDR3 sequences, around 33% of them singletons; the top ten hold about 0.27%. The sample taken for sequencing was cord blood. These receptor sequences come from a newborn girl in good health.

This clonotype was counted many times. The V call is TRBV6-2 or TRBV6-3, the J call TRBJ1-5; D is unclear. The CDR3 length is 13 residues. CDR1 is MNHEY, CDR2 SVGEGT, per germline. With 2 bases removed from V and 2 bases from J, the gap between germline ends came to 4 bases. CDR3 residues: CASSYQGNQPQHF. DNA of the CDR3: TGTGCCAGCAGTTACCAGGGCAATCAGCCCCAGCATTTT.

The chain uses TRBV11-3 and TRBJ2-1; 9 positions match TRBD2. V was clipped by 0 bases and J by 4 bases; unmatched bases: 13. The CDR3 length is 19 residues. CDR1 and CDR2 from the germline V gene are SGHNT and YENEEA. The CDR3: CASSLDPASGDQTYNEQFF. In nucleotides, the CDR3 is TGTGCCAGCAGCTTAGATCCCGCTAGCGGGGATCAGACATACAATGAGCAGTTCTTC.

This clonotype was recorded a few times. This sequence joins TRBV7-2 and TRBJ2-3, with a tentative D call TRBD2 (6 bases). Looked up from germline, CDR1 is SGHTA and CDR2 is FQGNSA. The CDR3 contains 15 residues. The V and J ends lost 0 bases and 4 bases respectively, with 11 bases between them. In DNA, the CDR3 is TGTGCCAGCAGCTTAGCGGGTGCTAGCGCAGATACGCAGTATTTT. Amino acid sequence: CASSLAGASADTQYF.

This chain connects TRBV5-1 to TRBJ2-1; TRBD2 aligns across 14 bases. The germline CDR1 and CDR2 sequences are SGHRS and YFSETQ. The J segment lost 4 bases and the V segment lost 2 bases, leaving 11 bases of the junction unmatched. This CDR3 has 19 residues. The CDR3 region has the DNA TGCGCCAGCAGCTTAGGTGGACTAGCGGGAGGTTTAGGATACAATGAGCAGTTCTTC. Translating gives CASSLGGLAGGLGYNEQFF.

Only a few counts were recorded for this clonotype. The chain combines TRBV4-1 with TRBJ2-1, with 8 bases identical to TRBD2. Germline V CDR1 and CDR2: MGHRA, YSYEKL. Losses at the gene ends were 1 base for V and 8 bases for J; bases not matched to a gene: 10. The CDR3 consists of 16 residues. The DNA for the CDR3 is TGCGCCAGCAGCCAAGCGGTACTAGCGGCACGAGATGAGCAGTTCTTC. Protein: CASSQAVLAARDEQFF.

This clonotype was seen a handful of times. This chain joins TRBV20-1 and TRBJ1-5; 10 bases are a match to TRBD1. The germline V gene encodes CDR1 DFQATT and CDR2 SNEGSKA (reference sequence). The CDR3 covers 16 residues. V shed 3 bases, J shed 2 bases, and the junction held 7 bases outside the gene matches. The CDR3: CSASLTGTGGNQPQHF. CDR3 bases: TGCAGTGCTAGCCTCACCGGGACAGGGGGCAATCAGCCCCAGCATTTT.

This CDR3 reads CASSLDQPGDTQYF. The CDR3, as DNA: TGTGCCAGCAGTTTAGATCAGCCCGGAGATACGCAGTATTTT. V and J are TRBV12-3 or TRBV12-4 and TRBJ2-3; unclear D gene. The CDR3 spans 14 residues. The V and J ends lost 1 base and 5 bases respectively, with 10 bases between them.

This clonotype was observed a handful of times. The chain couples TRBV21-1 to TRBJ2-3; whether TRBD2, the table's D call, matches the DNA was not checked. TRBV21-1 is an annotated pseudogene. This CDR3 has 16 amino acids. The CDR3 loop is CASSKGRSGRTDTQYF. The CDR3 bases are TGTGCCAGCAGCAAAGGCAGGAGCGGGAGGACAGATACGCAGTATTTT.

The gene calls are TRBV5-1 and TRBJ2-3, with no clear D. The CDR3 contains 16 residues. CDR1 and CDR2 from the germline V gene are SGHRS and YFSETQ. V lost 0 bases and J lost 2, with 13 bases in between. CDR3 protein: CASSLVSSLYTDTQYF. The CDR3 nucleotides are TGCGCCAGCAGCTTGGTGTCTAGTCTGTACACAGATACGCAGTATTTT.

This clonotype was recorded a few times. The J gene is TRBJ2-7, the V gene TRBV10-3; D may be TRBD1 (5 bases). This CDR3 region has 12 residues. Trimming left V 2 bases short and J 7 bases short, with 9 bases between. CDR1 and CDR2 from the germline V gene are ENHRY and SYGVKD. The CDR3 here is CAISEKDNEQYF. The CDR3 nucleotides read TGTGCCATCAGTGAGAAGGACAATGAGCAGTACTTC.

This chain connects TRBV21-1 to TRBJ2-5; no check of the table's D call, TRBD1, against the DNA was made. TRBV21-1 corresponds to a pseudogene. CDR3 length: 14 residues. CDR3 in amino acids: CASTLLDSQETQYF. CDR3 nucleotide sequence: TGTGCCAGCACCCTTCTGGACAGCCAAGAGACCCAGTACTTC.

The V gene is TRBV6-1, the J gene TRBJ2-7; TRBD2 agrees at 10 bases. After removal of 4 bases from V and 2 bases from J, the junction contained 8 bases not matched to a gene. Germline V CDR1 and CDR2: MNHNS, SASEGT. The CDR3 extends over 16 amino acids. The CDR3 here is CASSGLGTSETYEQYF. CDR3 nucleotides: TGTGCCAGCAGTGGGCTCGGGACTAGCGAAACCTACGAGCAGTACTTC.

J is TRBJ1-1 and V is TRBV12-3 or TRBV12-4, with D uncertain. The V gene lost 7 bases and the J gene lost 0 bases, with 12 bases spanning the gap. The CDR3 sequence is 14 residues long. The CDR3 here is CASTTYGMNTEAFF. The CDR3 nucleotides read TGTGCCAGCACTACCTACGGCATGAACACTGAAGCTTTCTTT.

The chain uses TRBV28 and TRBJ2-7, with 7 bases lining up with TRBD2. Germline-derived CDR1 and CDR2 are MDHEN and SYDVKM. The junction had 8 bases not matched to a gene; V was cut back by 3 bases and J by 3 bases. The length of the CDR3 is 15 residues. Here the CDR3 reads CASSFLAGVGYEQYF. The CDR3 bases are TGTGCCAGCAGTTTCCTCGCGGGGGTCGGCTACGAGCAGTACTTC. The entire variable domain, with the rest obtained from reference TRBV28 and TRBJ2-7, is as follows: DVKVTQSSRYLVKRTGEKVFLECVQDMDHENMFWYRQDPGLGLRLIYFSYDVKMKEKGDIPEGYSVSREKKERFSLILESASTNQTSMYLCASSFLAGVGYEQYFGPGTRLTVT.

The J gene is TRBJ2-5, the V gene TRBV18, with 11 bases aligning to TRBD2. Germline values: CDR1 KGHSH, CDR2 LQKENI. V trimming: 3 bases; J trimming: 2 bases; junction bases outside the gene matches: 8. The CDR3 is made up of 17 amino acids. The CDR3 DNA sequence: TGTGCCAGCTCACCGGTCCTTACTAGCGGGGGACAAGAGACCCAGTACTTC. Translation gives CASSPVLTSGGQETQYF.

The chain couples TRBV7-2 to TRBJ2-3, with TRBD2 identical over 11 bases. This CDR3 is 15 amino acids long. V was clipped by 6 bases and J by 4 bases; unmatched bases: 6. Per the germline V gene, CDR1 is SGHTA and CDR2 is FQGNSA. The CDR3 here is CASRLAGASADTQYF. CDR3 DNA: TGTGCCAGCAGACTAGCGGGGGCCTCCGCAGATACGCAGTATTTT.

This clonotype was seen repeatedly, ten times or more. CDR3 in amino acids: CAIRQGSTDTQYF. The CDR3 DNA sequence: TGTGCCATCAGACAGGGAAGCACAGATACGCAGTATTTT. The rearrangement uses TRBV10-3 and TRBJ2-3, with D possibly matching TRBD1 (6 bases). The germline V gene has CDR1 ENHRY and CDR2 SYGVKD. V was shortened by 6 bases and J by 0 bases, with 7 bases between the two germline ends. The CDR3 has 13 residues.

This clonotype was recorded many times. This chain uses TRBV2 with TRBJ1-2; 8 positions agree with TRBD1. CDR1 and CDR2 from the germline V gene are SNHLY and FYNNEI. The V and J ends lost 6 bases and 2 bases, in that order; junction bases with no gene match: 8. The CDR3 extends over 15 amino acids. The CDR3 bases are TGTGCCAGCAGCTCCGGACAGGGTGGGAACTATGGCTACACCTTC. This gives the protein CASSSGQGGNYGYTF. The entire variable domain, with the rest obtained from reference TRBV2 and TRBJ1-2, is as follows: EPEVTQTPSHQVTQMGQEVILRCVPISNHLYFYWYRQILGQKVEFLVSFYNNEISEKSEIFDDQFSVERPDGSNFTLKIRSTKLEDSAMYFCASSSGQGGNYGYTFGSGTRLTVV.

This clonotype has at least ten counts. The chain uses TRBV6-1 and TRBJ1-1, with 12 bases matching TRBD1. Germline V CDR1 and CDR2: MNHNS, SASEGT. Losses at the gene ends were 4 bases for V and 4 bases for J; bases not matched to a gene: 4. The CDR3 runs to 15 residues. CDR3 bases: TGTGCCAGCAGTGCTGGGACAGGGGGCTTCACTGAAGCTTTCTTT. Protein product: CASSAGTGGFTEAFF.

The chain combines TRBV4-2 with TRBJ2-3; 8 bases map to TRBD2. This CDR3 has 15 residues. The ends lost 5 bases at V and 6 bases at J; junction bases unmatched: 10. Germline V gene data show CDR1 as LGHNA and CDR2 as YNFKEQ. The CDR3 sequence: CASSESGSRWDTQYF. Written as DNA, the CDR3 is TGTGCCAGCAGCGAGAGCGGGAGTCGGTGGGATACGCAGTATTTT.